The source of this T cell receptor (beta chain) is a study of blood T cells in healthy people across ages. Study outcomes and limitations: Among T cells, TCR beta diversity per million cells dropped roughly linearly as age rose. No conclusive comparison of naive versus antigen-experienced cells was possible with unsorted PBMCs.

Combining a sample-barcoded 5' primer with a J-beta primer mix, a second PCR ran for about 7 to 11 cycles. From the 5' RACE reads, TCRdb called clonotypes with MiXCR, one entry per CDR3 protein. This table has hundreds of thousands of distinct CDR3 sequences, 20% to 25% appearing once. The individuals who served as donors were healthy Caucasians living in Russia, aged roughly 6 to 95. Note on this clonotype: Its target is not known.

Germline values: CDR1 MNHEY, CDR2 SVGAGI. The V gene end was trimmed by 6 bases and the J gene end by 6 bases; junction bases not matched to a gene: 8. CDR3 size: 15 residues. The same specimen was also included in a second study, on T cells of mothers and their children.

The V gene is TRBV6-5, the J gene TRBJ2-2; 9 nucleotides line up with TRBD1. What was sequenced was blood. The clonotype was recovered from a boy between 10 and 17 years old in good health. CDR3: CASSSTGGASGELFF. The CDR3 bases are TGTGCCAGCAGCTCTACAGGGGGCGCTTCCGGGGAGCTGTTTTTT.